This entry lists 3 T cell receptor beta chains sequenced from one sample in a study of human CD8 memory T cell subsets. UMI-labeled 5' RACE was used, and it produced the TCR beta libraries. Using the 5' RACE reads, TCRdb records one entry per CDR3 protein without DNA. Its table lists 5,000 to 7,000 distinct CDR3 sequences. The sequenced material came from CD8+ T cells from PBMCs. Receptor source: a human donor in good health.

The chain carries TRBV11-2 and TRBJ2-1; absent DNA, TCRdb's TRBD2 call cannot be checked. The CDR3 runs 13 residues. Germline loops: CDR1 SGHAT, CDR2 FQNNGV. This chain's CDR3 is CASRGTSDNEQFF.

The rearrangement joins TRBV6-2 or TRBV6-3 to TRBJ1-1; the D gene TCRdb calls, TRBD1, cannot be checked with no DNA. The germline CDR1 and CDR2 sequences are MNHEY and SVGEGT. This CDR3 has 14 amino acids. The CDR3 here is CASSPRVPGTEAFF.

This clonotype is called large based on its frequency. The J gene is TRBJ2-7, the V gene TRBV14. There are 12 residues in the CDR3. From germline, CDR1 is SGHDN and CDR2 FVKESK. CDR3 in amino acids: CASSPSSYEQYF.